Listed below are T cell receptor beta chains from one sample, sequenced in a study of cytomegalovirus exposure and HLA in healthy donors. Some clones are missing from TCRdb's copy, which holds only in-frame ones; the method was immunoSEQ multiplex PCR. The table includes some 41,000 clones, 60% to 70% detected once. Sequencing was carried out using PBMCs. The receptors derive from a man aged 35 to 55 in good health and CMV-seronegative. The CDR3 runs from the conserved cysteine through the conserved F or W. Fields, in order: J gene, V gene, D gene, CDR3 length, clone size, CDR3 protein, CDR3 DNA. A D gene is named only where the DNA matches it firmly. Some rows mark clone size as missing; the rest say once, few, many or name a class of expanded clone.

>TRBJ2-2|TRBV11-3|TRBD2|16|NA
CASSLRGGEYTGELFF
TGTGCCAGCAGCTTACGCGGGGGGGAGTACACCGGGGAGCTGTTTTTT
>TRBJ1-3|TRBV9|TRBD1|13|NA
CASSPGTGHTIYF
TGTGCCAGCAGCCCAGGGACAGGCCACACCATATATTTT
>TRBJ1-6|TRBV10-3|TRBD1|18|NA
CAISAGTGVRSYNSPLHF
TGTGCCATCAGTGCCGGGACAGGGGTCCGCTCCTATAATTCACCCCTCCACTTT
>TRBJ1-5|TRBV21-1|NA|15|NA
CASSKAGGVSQPQHF
TGTGCCAGCAGCAAAGCGGGCGGGGTAAGTCAGCCCCAGCATTTT
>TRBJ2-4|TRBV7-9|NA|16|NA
CASSLGGHLAKNIQYF
TGTGCCAGCAGCTTAGGAGGGCATCTAGCCAAAAACATTCAGTACTTC
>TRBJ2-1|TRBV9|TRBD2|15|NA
CASSLGTSPYNEQFF
TGTGCCAGCAGCCTCGGGACTAGCCCCTACAATGAGCAGTTCTTC
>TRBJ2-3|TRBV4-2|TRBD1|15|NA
CASSQEGTATDTQYF
TGTGCCAGCAGCCAAGAAGGGACAGCCACAGATACGCAGTATTTT
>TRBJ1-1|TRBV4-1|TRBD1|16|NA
CASSQDAGTGNTEAFF
TGCGCCAGCAGCCAAGATGCCGGGACAGGGAACACTGAAGCTTTCTTT
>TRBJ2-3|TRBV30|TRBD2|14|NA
CAWKRTSGTDTQYF
TGTGCCTGGAAACGGACTAGCGGCACAGATACGCAGTATTTT
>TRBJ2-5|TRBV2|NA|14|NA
CASSDPLAQETQYF
TGTGCCAGCAGTGATCCCCTAGCTCAAGAGACCCAGTACTTC
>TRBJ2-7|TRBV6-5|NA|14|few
CASSYSSEAYEQYF
TGTGCCAGCAGTTACTCGTCGGAGGCCTACGAGCAGTACTTC
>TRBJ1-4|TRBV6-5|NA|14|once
CASSFGQFNEKLFF
TGTGCCAGCAGCTTCGGACAGTTTAATGAAAAACTGTTTTTT
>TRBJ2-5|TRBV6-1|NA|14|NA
CASSSGTAQETQYF
TGTGCCAGCAGCTCCGGGACTGCACAAGAGACCCAGTACTTC
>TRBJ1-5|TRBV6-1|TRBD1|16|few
CASSESPGQGDQPQHF
TGTGCCAGCAGTGAGTCACCGGGACAGGGGGATCAGCCCCAGCATTTT
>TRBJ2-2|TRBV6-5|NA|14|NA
CASRERGNTGELFF
TGTGCCAGCAGGGAACGGGGGAACACCGGGGAGCTGTTTTTT
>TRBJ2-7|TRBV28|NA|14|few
CASSLGGSSYEQYF
TGTGCCAGCAGTTTAGGAGGGAGCTCCTACGAGCAGTACTTC
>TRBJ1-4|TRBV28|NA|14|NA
CASTADQGARELFF
TGTGCCAGCACCGCGGATCAAGGGGCCAGGGAACTGTTTTTT
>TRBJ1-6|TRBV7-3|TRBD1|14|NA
CASSQGTGNSPLHF
TGTGCCAGCAGCCAAGGGACAGGCAATTCACCCCTCCACTTT
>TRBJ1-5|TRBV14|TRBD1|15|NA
CASSVGGQGVQPQHF
TGTGCCAGCAGCGTTGGGGGCCAGGGGGTCCAGCCCCAGCATTTT
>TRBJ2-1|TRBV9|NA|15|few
CASSVAHYSYNEQFF
TGTGCCAGCAGCGTTGCGCACTACTCCTACAATGAGCAGTTCTTC
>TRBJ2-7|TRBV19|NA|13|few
CASAPGLPEEQYF
TGTGCCAGTGCCCCCGGTCTTCCGGAGGAGCAGTACTTC
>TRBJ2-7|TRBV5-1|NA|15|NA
CASSPSAHSSYEQYF
TGCGCCAGCAGCCCCTCCGCCCATAGCTCCTACGAGCAGTACTTC
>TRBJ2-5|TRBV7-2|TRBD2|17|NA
CASSTRTSGGALQTQYF
TGTGCCAGCAGCACCCGGACTAGCGGGGGGGCTTTGCAGACCCAGTACTTC
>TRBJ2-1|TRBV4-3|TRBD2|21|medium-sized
CASSQDYVVLAGESSYNEQFF
TGCGCCAGCAGCCAAGATTACGTCGTACTAGCGGGGGAGAGCTCCTACAATGAGCAGTTCTTC
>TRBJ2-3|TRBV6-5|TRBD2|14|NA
CASSLGTSLDTQYF
TGTGCCAGCAGTCTTGGGACTAGTTTGGATACGCAGTATTTT
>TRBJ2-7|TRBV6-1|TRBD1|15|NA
CASSENQQGSYEQYF
TGTGCCAGCAGCGAAAACCAACAGGGGTCCTACGAGCAGTACTTC
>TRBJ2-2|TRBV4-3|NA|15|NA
CASSQDQRGTGELFF
TGCGCCAGCAGCCAAGATCAAAGGGGCACCGGGGAGCTGTTTTTT
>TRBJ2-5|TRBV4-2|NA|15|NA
CASSQQQGYQETQYF
TGTGCCAGCAGCCAGCAACAGGGCTACCAAGAGACCCAGTACTTC
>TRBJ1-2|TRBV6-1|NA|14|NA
CASIQTGGTYGYTF
TGTGCCAGCATCCAAACCGGGGGAACCTATGGCTACACCTTC
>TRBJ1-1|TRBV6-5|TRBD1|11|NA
CASSGQGSPFF
TGTGCCAGCAGTGGACAGGGAAGTCCCTTCTTT
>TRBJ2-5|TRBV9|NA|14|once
CASSVVGAGETQYF
TGTGCCAGCAGCGTAGTAGGGGCGGGGGAGACCCAGTACTTC
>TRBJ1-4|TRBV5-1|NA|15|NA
CASSLGTATNEKLFF
TGCGCCAGCAGCTTGGGGACAGCAACTAATGAAAAACTGTTTTTT
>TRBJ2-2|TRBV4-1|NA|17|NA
CASSGFGGGGPTGELFF
TGCGCCAGCAGCGGTTTTGGTGGGGGGGGCCCGACCGGGGAGCTGTTTTTT
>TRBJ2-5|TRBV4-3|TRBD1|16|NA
CASSLVGTGGRETQYF
TGCGCCAGCAGCCTTGTAGGGACAGGGGGCCGGGAGACCCAGTACTTC
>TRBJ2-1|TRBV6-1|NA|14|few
CASKVVSLYNEQFF
TGTGCCAGCAAAGTAGTTTCCCTCTACAATGAGCAGTTCTTC
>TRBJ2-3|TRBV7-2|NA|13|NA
CASSSPGADTQYF
TGTGCCAGCAGCTCCCCCGGAGCAGATACGCAGTATTTT
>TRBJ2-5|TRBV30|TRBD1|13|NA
CAWTQGVVETQYF
TGTGCCTGGACCCAGGGGGTTGTGGAGACCCAGTACTTC
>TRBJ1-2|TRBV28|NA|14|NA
CASSYRGGNYGYTF
TGTGCCAGCAGTTACCGGGGGGGGAACTATGGCTACACCTTC
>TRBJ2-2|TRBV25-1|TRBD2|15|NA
CASSTSGGNTGELFF
TGTGCCAGCAGTACTAGCGGGGGGAACACCGGGGAGCTGTTTTTT
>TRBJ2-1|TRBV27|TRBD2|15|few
CASSLAGGDYNEQFF
TGTGCCAGCAGTTTAGCGGGGGGGGACTACAATGAGCAGTTCTTC
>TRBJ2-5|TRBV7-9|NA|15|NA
CASSFQGHQGETQYF
TGTGCCAGCAGCTTCCAAGGGCATCAGGGAGAGACCCAGTACTTC
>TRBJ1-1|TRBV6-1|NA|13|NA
CASPAGPNTEAFF
TGTGCCAGCCCCGCAGGTCCGAACACTGAAGCTTTCTTT
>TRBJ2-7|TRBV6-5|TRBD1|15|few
CASTHSGQGSYEQYF
TGTGCCAGCACCCACAGTGGACAGGGGTCCTACGAGCAGTACTTC
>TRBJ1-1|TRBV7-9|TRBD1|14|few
CASSRRTGNTEAFF
TGTGCCAGCAGCCGGCGGACAGGGAACACTGAAGCTTTCTTT
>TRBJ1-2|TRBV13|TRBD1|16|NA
CASSPGQGFSNYGYTF
TGTGCCAGCAGCCCTGGACAGGGCTTTTCAAACTATGGCTACACCTTC
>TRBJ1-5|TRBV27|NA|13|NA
CASALGRVQPQHF
TGTGCCAGCGCCCTCGGCAGGGTCCAGCCCCAGCATTTT
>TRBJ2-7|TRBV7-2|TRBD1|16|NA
CASSPDRDRATYEQYF
TGTGCCAGCAGCCCAGACCGGGACAGGGCTACCTACGAGCAGTACTTC
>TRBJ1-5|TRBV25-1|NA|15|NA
CASSESRRTNQPQHF
TGTGCCAGCAGTGAATCAAGGAGAACCAATCAGCCCCAGCATTTT
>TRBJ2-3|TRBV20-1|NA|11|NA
CSARIQATQYF
TGCAGTGCTAGGATCCAGGCTACGCAGTATTTT
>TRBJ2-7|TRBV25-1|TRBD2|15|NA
CASSLSGGRPYEQYF
TGTGCCAGCAGCTTGAGCGGGGGCCGTCCGTACGAGCAGTACTTC
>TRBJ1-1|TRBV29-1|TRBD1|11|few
CSVERQGEAFF
TGCAGCGTTGAACGACAGGGTGAAGCTTTCTTT
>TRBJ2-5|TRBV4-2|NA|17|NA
CASSPDPIASGKETQYF
TGTGCCAGCAGCCCCGACCCTATAGCCTCGGGGAAAGAGACCCAGTACTTC
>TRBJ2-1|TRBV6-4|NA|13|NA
CASSDTSYNEQFF
TGTGCCAGCAGTGATACAAGTTACAATGAGCAGTTCTTC